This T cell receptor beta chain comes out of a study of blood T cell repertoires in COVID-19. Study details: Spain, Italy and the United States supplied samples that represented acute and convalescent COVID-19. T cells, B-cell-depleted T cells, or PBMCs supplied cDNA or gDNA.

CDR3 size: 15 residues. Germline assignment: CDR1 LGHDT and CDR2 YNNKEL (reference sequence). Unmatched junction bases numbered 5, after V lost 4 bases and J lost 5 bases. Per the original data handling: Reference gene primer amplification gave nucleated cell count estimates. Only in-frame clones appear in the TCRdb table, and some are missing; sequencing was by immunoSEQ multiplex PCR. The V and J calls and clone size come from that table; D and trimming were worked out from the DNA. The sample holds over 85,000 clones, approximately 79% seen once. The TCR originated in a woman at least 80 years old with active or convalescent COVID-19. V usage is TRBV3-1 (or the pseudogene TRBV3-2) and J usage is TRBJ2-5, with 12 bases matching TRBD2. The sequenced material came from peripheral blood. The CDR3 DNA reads TGTGCCAGCAGCCTTCGGACTAGCGGGACGGAGACCCAGTACTTC. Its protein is CASSLRTSGTETQYF.